Described below is a single TCR beta chain sequence and its context. Its target antigen remains unknown. Per-base quality was not reported, and no clone a single base away is much larger than it. The trial excluded patients who had a history of autoimmune disease or were on systemic immunosuppression. Peripheral blood for TCR sequencing was drawn from every dose cohort at baseline, at cycle 4 day 1 and at cycle 7 day 1. The samples were taken from a phase I, first-in-human, multicenter, open-label dose-escalation trial of ivuxolimab. Adults with locally advanced or metastatic melanoma, renal cell, hepatocellular, or head and neck squamous cell carcinoma were enrolled in the trial. Before TCR sequencing, CD4+ T cells and CD8+ T cells were sorted from peripheral blood as separate populations. V was cut back by 5 bases and J by 7 bases, leaving a gap of 13 bases between them. The CDR3 holds 14 amino acids from the cysteine to the phenylalanine. Only CDR3 DNA remains: 42 bases, in frame from the first base.

Genomic DNA was extracted from sorted cells for sequencing of the TCRbeta CDR3 region. TCRbeta CDR3 regions were sequenced using the immunoSEQ Assay. Sourced from immuneACCESS, this table was stored by TCRdb with only in-frame sequences that have V and J called. A share of the clones is absent; for the studies checked, an unresolved V gene accounts for under half, and the remainder has no known explanation. The sample data list 90,000 to 100,000 clones, and less than 90% of these were observed just once. Jointly, the top ten make up 0.82% of the sample. These data are taken from a study of OX40 agonist ivuxolimab in advanced cancers. The study in broad terms: The costimulatory receptor OX40 (CD134) was targeted by ivuxolimab, a fully human IgG2 agonistic monoclonal antibody. The monotherapy dose-escalation portion (N of about 47 patients) of the phase I ivuxolimab trial is reported in the paper. In the dose-escalation cohort, roughly 80% of patients were male, and the mean age was approximately 60 years, with a range of about 23 to 85. The point of sequencing TCRbeta in the periphery was to test whether ivuxolimab changed TCR sequence diversity and drove clonal T-cell expansion. Partial responses were achieved by three dose-escalation patients, of whom one had hepatocellular carcinoma and two had cutaneous melanoma. Of the approximately 53 patients in dose escalation, around 19 had hepatocellular carcinoma, about 15 had melanoma, 9 had renal cell carcinoma and 9 had head and neck cancer. Intravenous ivuxolimab was administered to patients every 2 weeks at six dose levels: 0.01, 0.1, 0.3, 1.5, 3 and 10 mg/kg. Prior anti-PD-1, anti-PD-L1 or anti-CTLA-4 therapy was permitted, and approximately 40% of dose-escalation patients had received checkpoint inhibitors. The investigation overall reported the following: In partial responders in the 0.1-3.0 mg/kg groups, normalized peripheral clonal expansion was found to be among the lowest, especially among CD8+ T cells. After ivuxolimab, CD8+ T cells had more expanded clones than CD4+ T cells on average. Antigen specificity was not determined for the clonally expanded peripheral T cells. At doses of 0.1 to 3.0 mg/kg, clonal expansion of both CD4+ and CD8+ blood T cells was observed from baseline to week 6. Low levels of normalized T-cell clonal expansion were also shown by some nonresponding patients.

This sequence was found in an adult with an advanced solid tumor such as melanoma, head and neck, liver or kidney cancer. Specimen: CD4+ or CD8+ T cells sorted from blood, collected in a trial of the OX40 agonist ivuxolimab. This receptor chain uses TRBV5-3 and TRBJ1-6; too little of a D gene remains to name it. TRBV5-3 is designated an ORF whose function remains uncertain. The CDR3 region has the sequence CARSWVRRNSPLHF. The bases are TGTGCCAGAAGTTGGGTGAGGAGGAATTCACCCCTCCACTTT.